This entry concerns a single T cell receptor beta chain. Its antigen is not known. The data are from a study of graft-versus-host responses after intestinal transplantation. Study overall: Uniformly, recipients were administered anti-thymocyte globulin induction with subsequent tacrolimus and steroids for about 3 years. Study results and limitations: Some patients had graft-donor T cell macrochimerism, and their allografts showed high graft-versus-host to host-versus-graft clonal ratios. Circulating GvH clones peaking coincided with falling HvG clones soon after transplant.

V lost 4 bases and J lost 1; bases outside the gene matches: 9. There are 16 residues in the CDR3. Germline lookup yields CDR1 LNHDA and CDR2 SQIVND (reference sequence). TCRdb's copy holds only in-frame clones and misses some; the assay was immunoSEQ multiplex PCR. The sample shows over 80,000 clones, roughly 82% of them seen only once. The chain links TRBV19 to TRBJ2-5; 7 bases match TRBD2. The sequence was collected from a human patient who received an intestinal transplant, so some T cells may come from the graft donor. Specimen: PBMCs, collected 255 days after intestinal transplant. In DNA form, the CDR3 reads TGTGCCAGTAGTACCGGGTGGCGGGAGCGCCAAGAGACCCAGTACTTC. This translates into CASSTGWRERQETQYF.